Listed below are T cell receptor beta chains from one sample, sequenced in a study of beta chain features in type 1 diabetes. The repertoire was sequenced with immunoSEQ multiplex PCR; TCRdb's copy has only in-frame clones and lacks some. The repertoire holds nearly 350,000 clones, with roughly 8% as singletons. The sequencing sample was made of central memory CD4+ T cells from blood. The receptors stem from a young woman in good health. CDR3s include the opening cysteine and the closing phenylalanine or tryptophan. The D gene is left open where the match is weak. Size tells how often a clone was seen (once, few, many) or the class of an expanded clone, and some rows leave it out.

.	TRBD2	13	TRBV6-5	TRBJ2-1	CASKAGVYNEQFF	TGTGCCAGCAAAGCGGGAGTTTACAATGAGCAGTTCTTC
many	.	14	TRBV28	TRBJ1-3	CASSFRGIGNTIYF	TGTGCCAGCAGTTTCCGCGGGATTGGAAACACCATATATTTT
.	TRBD2	18	TRBV7-9	TRBJ2-1	CASSLAPGLAVTYNEQFF	TGTGCCAGCAGCTTAGCCCCGGGACTAGCTGTTACCTACAATGAGCAGTTCTTC
.	.	13	TRBV7-9	TRBJ1-5	CASSLAHNQPQHF	TGTGCCAGCAGCTTGGCCCACAATCAGCCCCAGCATTTT
few	.	12	TRBV14	TRBJ1-1	CASSSVRWRAFF	TGTGCCAGCAGCTCAGTACGGTGGAGGGCTTTCTTT
few	.	13	TRBV10-3	TRBJ1-1	CAVIDGGVTEAFF	TGTGCCGTCATCGACGGAGGGGTCACTGAAGCTTTCTTT
few	TRBD1	16	TRBV7-9	TRBJ1-6	CASSPLGDRGHSPLHF	TGTGCCAGCAGCCCCCTGGGGGACAGGGGACATTCACCCCTCCACTTT
.	TRBD2	15	TRBV9	TRBJ2-3	CASSPGLAGPDTQYF	TGTGCCAGCAGTCCGGGACTAGCGGGACCAGATACGCAGTATTTT
many	.	14	TRBV7-2	TRBJ1-1	CASSFGSEPTEAFF	TGTGCCAGCAGCTTCGGGAGCGAGCCCACTGAAGCTTTCTTT
few	TRBD2	15	TRBV2	TRBJ2-1	CASRLPGLAYNEQFF	TGTGCCAGCAGACTCCCGGGACTAGCTTACAATGAGCAGTTCTTC
.	TRBD1	14	TRBV4-2	TRBJ2-1	CASSQPGQGYEQFF	TGTGCCAGCAGCCAACCCGGACAGGGCTATGAGCAGTTCTTC
.	.	13	TRBV5-4	TRBJ2-7	CASSLADLREQYF	TGTGCCAGCAGCTTGGCAGATTTGCGCGAGCAGTACTTC
.	.	15	TRBV9	TRBJ1-5	CASSVGVGGNQPQHF	TGTGCCAGCAGCGTAGGGGTTGGGGGCAATCAGCCCCAGCATTTT
.	.	14	TRBV13	TRBJ1-2	CASSLTVTRWGYTF	TGTGCCAGCAGCCTAACAGTGACTCGTTGGGGCTACACCTTC
few	.	13	TRBV7-3	TRBJ2-7	CASSLQNGYEQYF	TGTGCCAGCAGCCTCCAAAACGGTTACGAGCAGTACTTC
.	.	14	TRBV7-2	TRBJ2-7	CASSLNRVSYEQYF	TGTGCCAGCAGCTTGAACAGGGTTTCCTACGAGCAGTACTTC
.	.	16	TRBV7-2	TRBJ1-3	CASSQMGPSSGNTIYF	TGTGCCAGCAGCCAAATGGGCCCGAGCTCTGGAAACACCATATATTTT
.	TRBD1	17	TRBV5-5	TRBJ2-4	CASSWAIGDRGQNIQYF	TGTGCCAGCAGTTGGGCTATCGGAGACAGGGGGCAAAACATTCAGTACTTC
few	.	13	TRBV5-4	TRBJ1-2	CASSLDRVYGYTF	TGTGCCAGCAGCTTGGACAGGGTCTATGGCTACACCTTC
.	.	14	TRBV6-7	TRBJ1-1	CASPNRGAPTEAFF	TGTGCCAGTCCAAACAGAGGGGCTCCAACGGAAGCTTTCTTT
.	TRBD1	14	TRBV6-1	TRBJ1-4	CASSVGQVDEKLFF	TGTGCCAGCTCGGTTGGACAGGTTGATGAAAAACTGTTTTTT
few	.	14	TRBV11-2	TRBJ1-2	CASSLVVTNYGYTF	TGTGCCAGCAGCTTAGTGGTGACTAACTATGGCTACACCTTC
.	.	19	TRBV7-9	TRBJ2-1	CASSSTGGNSGSSYNEQFF	TGTGCCAGCAGCTCGACAGGGGGCAATAGCGGGAGTTCCTACAATGAGCAGTTCTTC
.	.	16	TRBV10-3	TRBJ2-5	CAISESQGKFQETQYF	TGTGCCATCAGTGAGTCGCAGGGCAAGTTTCAAGAGACCCAGTACTTC
few	TRBD2	12	TRBV18	TRBJ2-5	CASSHREGGKYF	TGTGCCAGCTCTCACCGGGAGGGAGGAAAGTACTTC
.	TRBD1	17	TRBV7-6	TRBJ2-5	CASSHYKQTGSLETQYF	TGTGCCAGCAGCCATTATAAGCAGACAGGGTCGCTGGAGACCCAGTACTTC
.	.	14	TRBV7-9	TRBJ2-1	CASSLVSLVGEQFF	TGTGCCAGCAGCTTAGTCTCCCTAGTGGGTGAGCAGTTCTTC
.	TRBD2	15	TRBV11-2	TRBJ2-1	CASSSGLAVYNEQFF	TGTGCCAGCAGCTCGGGACTAGCGGTCTACAATGAGCAGTTCTTC
few	.	12	TRBV6-6	TRBJ2-1	CASSSIVGEQFF	TGTGCCAGCAGTTCCATAGTTGGTGAGCAGTTCTTC
.	TRBD1	14	TRBV29-1	TRBJ2-7	CSVVPGQANYEQYF	TGCAGCGTCGTGCCGGGACAGGCAAACTACGAGCAGTACTTC
.	.	11	TRBV6-5	TRBJ1-1	CASIHYTEAFF	TGTGCCAGCATCCACTACACTGAAGCTTTCTTT
.	TRBD2	14	TRBV2	TRBJ2-3	CASTSGSSIDTQYF	TGTGCCAGCACTAGCGGGAGTTCTATAGATACGCAGTATTTT
few	TRBD2	16	TRBV15	TRBJ2-7	CATSRAGTSGPLEQYF	TGTGCCACCAGCAGAGCCGGGACTAGCGGGCCTCTGGAGCAGTACTTC